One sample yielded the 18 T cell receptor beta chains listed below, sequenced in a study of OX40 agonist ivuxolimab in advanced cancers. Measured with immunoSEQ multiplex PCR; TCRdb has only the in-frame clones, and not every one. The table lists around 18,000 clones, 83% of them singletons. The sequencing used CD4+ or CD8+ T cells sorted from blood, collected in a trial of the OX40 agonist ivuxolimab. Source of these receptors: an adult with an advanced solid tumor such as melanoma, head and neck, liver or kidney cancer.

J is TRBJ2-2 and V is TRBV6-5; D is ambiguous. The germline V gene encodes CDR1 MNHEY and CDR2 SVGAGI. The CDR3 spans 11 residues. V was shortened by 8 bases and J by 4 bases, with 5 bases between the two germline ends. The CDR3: CASGRTGELFF. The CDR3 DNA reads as TGTGCCAGCGGGCGCACCGGGGAGCTGTTTTTT.

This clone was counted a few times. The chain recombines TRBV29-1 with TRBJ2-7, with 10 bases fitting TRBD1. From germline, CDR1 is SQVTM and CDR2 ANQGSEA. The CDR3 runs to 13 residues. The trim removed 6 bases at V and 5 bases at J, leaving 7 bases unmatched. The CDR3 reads CSVGWDRGDEQYF. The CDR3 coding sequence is TGCAGCGTGGGGTGGGACAGGGGTGACGAGCAGTACTTC.

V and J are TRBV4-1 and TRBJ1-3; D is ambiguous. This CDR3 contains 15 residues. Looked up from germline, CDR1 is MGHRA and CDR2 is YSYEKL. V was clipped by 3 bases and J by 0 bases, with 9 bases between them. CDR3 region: CASSHEVSSGNTIYF. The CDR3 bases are TGCGCCAGCAGCCACGAGGTATCCTCTGGAAACACCATATATTTT.

The CDR3 coding sequence is TGTGCCAGTAGTATGGGGCTAGCGGACGTTCAGTATTTT. Translated: CASSMGLADVQYF. The V call is TRBV19, the J call TRBJ2-3, with 7 bases fitting TRBD2. Per the germline V gene, CDR1 is LNHDA and CDR2 is SQIVND (reference sequence). The CDR3 sequence is 13 residues long. V gave up 3 bases and J gave up 12 bases; unmatched junction bases: 9.

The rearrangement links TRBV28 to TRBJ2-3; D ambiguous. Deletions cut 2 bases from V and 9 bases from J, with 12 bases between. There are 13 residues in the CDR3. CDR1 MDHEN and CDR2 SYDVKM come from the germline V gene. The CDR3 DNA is TGTGCCAGCAGTTTACAAGGCGTGGTAACGCAGTATTTT. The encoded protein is CASSLQGVVTQYF.

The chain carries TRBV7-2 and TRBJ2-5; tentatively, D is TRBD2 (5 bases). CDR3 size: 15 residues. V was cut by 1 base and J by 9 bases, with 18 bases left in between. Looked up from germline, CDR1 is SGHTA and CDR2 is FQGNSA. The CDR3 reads CASSLGRSSLGAQYF. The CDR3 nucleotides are TGTGCCAGCAGCTTAGGGCGTTCGTCACTCGGGGCCCAGTACTTC.

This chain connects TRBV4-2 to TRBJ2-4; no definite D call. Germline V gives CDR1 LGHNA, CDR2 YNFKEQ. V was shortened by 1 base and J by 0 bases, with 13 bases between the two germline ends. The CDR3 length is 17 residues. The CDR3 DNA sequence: TGTGCCAGCAGCCAAGGGAAGGAAAAGCTAGCCAAAAACATTCAGTACTTC. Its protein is CASSQGKEKLAKNIQYF.

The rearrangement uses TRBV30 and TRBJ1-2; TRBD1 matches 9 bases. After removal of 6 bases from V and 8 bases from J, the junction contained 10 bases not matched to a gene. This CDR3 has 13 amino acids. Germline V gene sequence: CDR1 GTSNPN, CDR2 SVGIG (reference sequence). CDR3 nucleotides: TGTGCCTGCCTTCGGACAGGGGCTATAGGCTACACCTTC. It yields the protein CACLRTGAIGYTF.

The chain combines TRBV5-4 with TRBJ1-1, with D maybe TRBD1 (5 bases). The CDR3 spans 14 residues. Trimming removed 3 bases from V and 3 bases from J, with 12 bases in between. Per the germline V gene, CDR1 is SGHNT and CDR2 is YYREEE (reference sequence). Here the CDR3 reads CASSSRGSDTEAFF. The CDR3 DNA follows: TGTGCCAGCAGCTCGCGGGGCTCGGACACTGAAGCTTTCTTT.

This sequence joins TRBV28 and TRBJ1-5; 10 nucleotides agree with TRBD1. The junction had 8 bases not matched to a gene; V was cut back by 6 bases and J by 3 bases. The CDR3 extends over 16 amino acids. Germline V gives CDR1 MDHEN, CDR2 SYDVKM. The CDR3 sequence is CASRSPRQGANQPQHF. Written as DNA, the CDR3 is TGTGCCAGCAGATCCCCGAGACAGGGGGCCAATCAGCCCCAGCATTTT.

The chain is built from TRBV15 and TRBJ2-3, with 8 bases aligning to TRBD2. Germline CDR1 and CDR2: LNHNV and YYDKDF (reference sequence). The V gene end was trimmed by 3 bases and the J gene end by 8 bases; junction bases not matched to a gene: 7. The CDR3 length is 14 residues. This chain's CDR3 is CATSRDIGRVTQYF. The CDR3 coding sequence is TGTGCCACCAGCAGGGACATCGGGAGGGTTACGCAGTATTTT.

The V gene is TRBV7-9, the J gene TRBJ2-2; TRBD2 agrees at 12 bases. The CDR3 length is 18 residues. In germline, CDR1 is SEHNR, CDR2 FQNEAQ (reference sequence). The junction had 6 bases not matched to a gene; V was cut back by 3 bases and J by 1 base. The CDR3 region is CASSFPSGGAMNTGELFF. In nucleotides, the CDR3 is TGTGCCAGCAGCTTCCCTAGCGGGGGGGCCATGAACACCGGGGAGCTGTTTTTT.

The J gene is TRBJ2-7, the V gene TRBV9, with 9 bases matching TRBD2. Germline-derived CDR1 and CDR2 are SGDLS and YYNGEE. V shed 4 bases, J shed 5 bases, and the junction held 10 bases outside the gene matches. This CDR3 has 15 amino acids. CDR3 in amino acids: CASSPWTSVIDEQYF. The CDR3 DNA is TGTGCCAGCAGCCCCTGGACTAGCGTTATCGACGAGCAGTACTTC.

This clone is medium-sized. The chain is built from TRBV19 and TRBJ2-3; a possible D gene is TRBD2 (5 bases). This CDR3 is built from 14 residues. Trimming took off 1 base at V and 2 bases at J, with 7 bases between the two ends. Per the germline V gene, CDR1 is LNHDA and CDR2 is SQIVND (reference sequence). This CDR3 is CASSIGGFTDTQYF. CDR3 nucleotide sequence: TGTGCCAGTAGTATAGGAGGGTTCACAGATACGCAGTATTTT. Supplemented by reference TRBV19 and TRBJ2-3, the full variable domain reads DGGITQSPKYLFRKEGQNVTLSCEQNLNHDAMYWYRQDPGQGLRLIYYSQIVNDFQKGDIAEGYSVSREKKESFPLTVTSAQKNPTAFYLCASSIGGFTDTQYFGPGTRLTVL.

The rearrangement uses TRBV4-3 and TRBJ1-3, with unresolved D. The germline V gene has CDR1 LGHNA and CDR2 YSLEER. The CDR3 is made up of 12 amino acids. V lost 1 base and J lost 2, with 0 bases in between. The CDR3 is CASSQAGNTIYF. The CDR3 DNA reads TGCGCCAGCAGCCAAGCTGGAAACACCATATATTTT.

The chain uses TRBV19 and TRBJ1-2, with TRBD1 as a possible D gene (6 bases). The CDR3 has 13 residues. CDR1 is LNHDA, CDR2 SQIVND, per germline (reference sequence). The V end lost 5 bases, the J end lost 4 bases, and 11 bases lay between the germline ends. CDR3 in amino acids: CASSVQGRYGYTF. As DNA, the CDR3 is TGTGCCAGTAGTGTACAGGGTCGCTATGGCTACACCTTC.

DNA for the CDR3: TGTGCCAGCAGCTCTAGCGGGGGGCCTTCGGGAGGGACCCAGTACTTC. As protein: CASSSSGGPSGGTQYF. The chain is built from TRBV7-2 and TRBJ2-5; 11 nucleotides agree with TRBD2. V was clipped by 4 bases and J by 7 bases; unmatched bases: 11. This CDR3 has 16 residues. In germline, CDR1 is SGHTA, CDR2 FQGNSA.

CDR3 nucleotides: TGCGCCAGCAGCCAAGTTGGACAAACCAATGAGCAGTTCTTC. Its translation: CASSQVGQTNEQFF. V and J are TRBV4-1 and TRBJ2-1, with D possibly being TRBD1 (5 bases). CDR3 length: 14 amino acids. Germline CDR1 reads MGHRA; CDR2 reads YSYEKL. Trimming cost V 1 base and J 6 bases, with 10 bases left between them.